The rows below give T cell receptor beta chains drawn from one sample of a study of shared clonotypes between healthy human individuals. Repertoires were generated with immunoSEQ multiplex PCR, while TCRdb's copy carries only in-frame clones and drops some. The sample carries 2 million to 2.5 million clones, roughly 95% recorded once. Source material: naive CD4+ T cells sorted from blood. These receptor sequences come from a young man in good health. The CDR3 runs from the conserved cysteine through the conserved F or W. A D gene is named only where the DNA matches it firmly. The listing skips clone size in some rows; elsewhere it reads once, few, many or a size class.

d_call	v_call	clone_size	j_call	cdr3_aa	cdr3_nt
-	TRBV19	-	TRBJ1-4	CASSGGLGEKLFF	TGTGCCAGTTCCGGGGGGCTTGGTGAAAAACTGTTTTTT
-	TRBV5-1	-	TRBJ1-2	CASSPAGAEGGYTF	TGCGCCAGCAGCCCTGCGGGGGCAGAGGGGGGCTACACCTTC
TRBD2	TRBV7-2	-	TRBJ2-7	CASSLELAGVYEQYF	TGTGCCAGCAGCTTAGAACTAGCGGGTGTCTACGAGCAGTACTTC
TRBD1	TRBV27	-	TRBJ1-5	CASSPDRVNQPQHF	TGTGCCAGCAGCCCGGACAGGGTTAATCAGCCCCAGCATTTT
-	TRBV6-1	-	TRBJ2-7	CASREWDTSYEQYF	TGTGCCAGCAGAGAATGGGACACCTCCTACGAGCAGTACTTC
TRBD1	TRBV5-1	-	TRBJ1-2	CASSLGTGAYGYTF	TGCGCCAGCAGCTTGGGTACAGGGGCGTATGGCTACACCTTC
TRBD1	TRBV4-3	-	TRBJ1-5	CASSRGQGNNQPQHF	TGCGCCAGCAGCCGTGGACAGGGGAACAATCAGCCCCAGCATTTT
TRBD2	TRBV5-1	-	TRBJ2-7	CASSLVGGNSYEQYF	TGCGCCAGCAGCTTGGTCGGGGGGAACTCCTACGAGCAGTACTTC
TRBD2	TRBV6-6	-	TRBJ2-7	CASTHRLAGDHEQYF	TGTGCCAGCACCCACCGGCTAGCGGGAGACCACGAGCAGTACTTC
TRBD1	TRBV5-6	-	TRBJ2-3	CASSLAGQGWTDTQYF	TGTGCCAGCAGCTTGGCGGGACAGGGCTGGACAGATACGCAGTATTTT
TRBD1	TRBV14	once	TRBJ2-1	CASSPVTGKNEQFF	TGTGCCAGCAGCCCTGTGACAGGGAAGAATGAGCAGTTCTTC
TRBD1	TRBV25-1	-	TRBJ2-7	CASSGQGAGEQYF	TGTGCCAGCAGTGGTCAGGGGGCTGGCGAGCAGTACTTC
TRBD1	TRBV30	-	TRBJ1-5	CAWADRGDQPQHF	TGTGCCTGGGCGGACAGGGGAGATCAGCCCCAGCATTTT
TRBD1	TRBV28	-	TRBJ2-4	CASSLVGQGTQYF	TGTGCCAGCAGTTTAGTGGGACAGGGGACTCAGTACTTC
TRBD1	TRBV5-6	few	TRBJ1-2	CASSSDRERGHYGYTF	TGTGCCAGCAGCTCCGACAGGGAAAGGGGACACTATGGCTACACCTTC
-	TRBV6-6	-	TRBJ2-1	CASSHTGGGSYNEQFF	TGTGCCAGCAGCCATACAGGGGGGGGTTCCTACAATGAGCAGTTCTTC
-	TRBV5-1	-	TRBJ1-1	CASSSTQGNTEAFF	TGCGCCAGCAGCTCAACACAGGGTAACACTGAAGCTTTCTTT
-	TRBV9	-	TRBJ1-2	CASSVEPGSLGGYTF	TGTGCCAGCAGCGTAGAACCAGGGAGTCTTGGAGGCTACACCTTC
TRBD1	TRBV19	-	TRBJ2-4	CASTWTGAKNIQYF	TGTGCCAGTACATGGACAGGGGCCAAAAACATTCAGTACTTC
-	TRBV5-1	-	TRBJ1-2	CASSKDSAGTSYGYTF	TGCGCCAGCAGTAAAGACAGCGCGGGGACCTCCTATGGCTACACCTTC
-	TRBV10-1	-	TRBJ1-3	CAIATNGNTIYF	TGCGCCATCGCTACAAACGGAAACACCATATATTTT
-	TRBV2	-	TRBJ2-5	CASSFFVAGQETQYF	TGTGCCAGCAGCTTTTTCGTCGCAGGCCAAGAGACCCAGTACTTC
TRBD1	TRBV5-4	once	TRBJ2-5	CASSLDRVQETQYF	TGTGCCAGCAGCCTAGACAGGGTCCAAGAGACCCAGTACTTC
TRBD1	TRBV25-1	-	TRBJ1-5	CASSDRVSDRESCQPQHF	TGTGCCAGCAGTGATAGGGTCTCGGACAGGGAGAGTTGTCAGCCCCAGCATTTT
-	TRBV27	-	TRBJ1-2	CASSLRGFNYGYTF	TGTGCCAGCAGTTTACGGGGGTTTAACTATGGCTACACCTTC
TRBD2	TRBV11-2	-	TRBJ2-7	CASSSRLAGYEQYF	TGTGCCAGCAGTTCCCGACTAGCGGGTTACGAGCAGTACTTC
-	TRBV12-2	once	TRBJ1-2	CASRTKRGRGLCDYGYTF	TGTGCAAGTCGAACCAAGCGGGGCAGGGGACTCTGCGACTATGGCTACACCTTC
-	TRBV9	-	TRBJ1-6	CASSERPNSPLHF	TGTGCCAGCAGCGAACGCCCGAATTCACCCCTCCACTTT
-	TRBV7-9	-	TRBJ2-3	CASSLLGTDTQYF	TGTGCCAGCAGCTTGTTAGGCACAGATACGCAGTATTTT
-	TRBV5-1	-	TRBJ1-5	CASSFGQGGDQPQHF	TGCGCCAGCAGCTTCGGGCAGGGAGGGGATCAGCCCCAGCATTTT
-	TRBV5-4	-	TRBJ1-6	CASSLSQGDSPLHF	TGTGCCAGCAGCTTGTCACAGGGAGATTCACCCCTCCACTTT
-	TRBV5-1	-	TRBJ1-1	CASSLSVIVPEAFF	TGCGCCAGCAGCTTGTCGGTCATAGTCCCTGAAGCTTTCTTT
-	TRBV27	-	TRBJ2-3	CASSLFASGRASTDTQYF	TGTGCCAGCAGTTTATTCGCGAGCGGCCGGGCTAGCACAGATACGCAGTATTTT